One and the same sample provided the 23 T cell receptor beta chains below, sequenced in a study of blood T cell repertoires in COVID-19. Assay: immunoSEQ multiplex PCR; the TCRdb copy retains only in-frame clones and omits some. The repertoire has fewer than 300,000 clones, roughly 88% of them found once; the top ten carry approximately 4%. The sequencing sample was made of PBMCs or T cells enriched from blood (not recorded which). The source is a woman aged 30 to 39 who had recovered from COVID-19.

This CDR3 reads CASRAGTVYNSPLHF. The CDR3 bases are TGTGCCAGCAGAGCCGGGACAGTCTATAATTCACCCCTCCACTTT. This rearrangement joins TRBV11-2 to TRBJ1-6; 7 nucleotides agree with TRBD1. V lost 6 bases to trimming and J lost 3 bases; unmatched junction nucleotides: 5. CDR1 SGHAT and CDR2 FQNNGV come from the germline V gene. The CDR3 is made up of 15 amino acids. The whole variable domain, remainder taken from reference TRBV11-2 and TRBJ1-6, is EAGVAQSPRYKIIEKRQSVAFWCNPISGHATLYWYQQILGQGPKLLIQFQNNGVVDDSQLPKDRFSAERLKGVDSTLKIQPAKLEDSAVYLCASRAGTVYNSPLHFGNGTRLTVT.

Notes on this clone: One junction end does not reproduce the germline sequence, and a read error may be involved. The V and J genes are TRBV29-1 and TRBJ1-5; D perhaps matches TRBD1 (5 bases). This CDR3 is 13 amino acids long. Germline V gene lookup returns CDR1 SQVTM and CDR2 ANQGSEA. The CDR3 protein is CSVEDSNNQPQHF. Written as DNA, the CDR3 is TGCAGCGTAGAAGACAGTAATAATCAGCCCCAGCATTTT.

This clone was counted a few times. The chain combines TRBV9 with TRBJ2-2; D is perhaps TRBD2 (5 bases). V was pared by 4 bases and J by 6 bases, with 10 bases between. Germline V lookup: CDR1 SGDLS, CDR2 YYNGEE. CDR3 length: 13 residues. The chain's CDR3 is CASSYGSPGELFF. CDR3 nucleotides: TGTGCCAGCAGCTATGGGAGCCCCGGGGAGCTGTTTTTT.

The chain uses TRBV4-1 and TRBJ2-1, with 8 nucleotides matching TRBD2. Germline V gene data show CDR1 as MGHRA and CDR2 as YSYEKL. V lost 1 base and J lost 0; bases outside the gene matches: 5. CDR3 length equals 17 residues. The CDR3 loop reads CASSQGSGASSYNEQFF. In DNA, the CDR3 is TGCGCCAGCAGCCAAGGTAGCGGGGCCAGCTCCTACAATGAGCAGTTCTTC.

The chain has TRBV28 and TRBJ1-5; 9 bases fit TRBD1. From germline, CDR1 is MDHEN and CDR2 SYDVKM. The V segment lost 8 bases and the J segment 0 bases; nucleotides outside the gene matches: 11. CDR3 length: 17 residues. The CDR3 reads CASYEEGQGYSNQPQHF. CDR3 in DNA: TGTGCCAGCTACGAAGAAGGACAGGGGTATAGCAATCAGCCCCAGCATTTT.

The chain uses TRBV6-5 and TRBJ1-1; a weak D match, TRBD1 (6 bases). V was pared by 2 bases and J by 6 bases, with 16 bases between. CDR3 size: 15 residues. The germline CDR1 and CDR2 sequences are MNHEY and SVGAGI. This CDR3 is CASSYGGTGYSEAFF. In DNA, the CDR3 is TGTGCCAGCAGTTACGGGGGAACAGGGTACTCTGAAGCTTTCTTT.

This clone was detected once. The chain employs TRBV24-1 and TRBJ2-7; 9 positions match TRBD2. Germline-derived CDR1 and CDR2 are KGHDR and SFDVKD. The junction had 8 bases not matched to a gene; V was cut back by 4 bases and J by 5 bases. The CDR3 has 15 amino acids. As DNA, the CDR3 is TGTGCCACCAGTGAAGGTCCTAGCGGGGCCCACGAGCAGTACTTC. Translating it yields CATSEGPSGAHEQYF.

The DNA of the CDR3 is TGTGCCAGCAGCGGACAGGGTTTCCGCTACGAGCAGTACTTC. It is translated as CASSGQGFRYEQYF. The rearrangement joins TRBV2 to TRBJ2-7, with 8 bases aligning to TRBD1. The trim removed 6 bases at V and 3 bases at J, leaving 7 bases unmatched. Germline CDR1 SNHLY, CDR2 FYNNEI. The CDR3 contains 14 residues.

The chain is built from TRBV15 and TRBJ2-7; D gene unclear. This CDR3 comprises 15 residues. V was clipped by 5 bases and J by 1 base, with 15 bases between them. Germline V gene lookup returns CDR1 LNHNV and CDR2 YYDKDF (reference sequence). The CDR3 loop is CATSARRGPSYEQYF. CDR3 bases: TGTGCCACCAGCGCCCGGAGAGGTCCTTCCTACGAGCAGTACTTC.

The chain recombines TRBV25-1 with TRBJ1-2; D possibly corresponds to TRBD1 (6 bases). Between the trimmed V and J ends, which lost 2 bases and 7 bases, there was a span of 8 bases. The CDR3 totals 12 residues. Germline V gene data show CDR1 as MGHDK and CDR2 as SYGVNS. CDR3 sequence: CASSEIRGGYTF. The CDR3 nucleotides are TGTGCCAGCAGTGAAATCAGGGGTGGCTACACCTTC.

This rearrangement joins TRBV7-9 to TRBJ1-1, with unresolved D. Trimming shortened V by 2 bases and J by 3 bases, and 10 bases separated the two germline ends. Germline CDR1 reads SEHNR; CDR2 reads FQNEAQ (reference sequence). The CDR3 runs 14 residues. The DNA for the CDR3 is TGTGCCAGCAGCTTACCGAGAGATCACACTGAAGCTTTCTTT. It translates to CASSLPRDHTEAFF. The full variable domain, rest sourced from reference TRBV7-9 and TRBJ1-1, is DTGVSQNPRHKITKRGQNVTFRCDPISEHNRLYWYRQTLGQGPEFLTYFQNEAQLEKSRLLSDRFSAERPKGSFSTLEIQRTEQGDSAMYLCASSLPRDHTEAFFGQGTRLTVV.

On this clone: Within the sample, other DNA sequences also encode this same CDR3. The V gene is TRBV28, the J gene TRBJ1-1, with D tentatively TRBD1 (5 bases). This CDR3 spans 13 amino acids. Deletions cut 3 bases from V and 2 bases from J, with 7 bases between. CDR1 is MDHEN, CDR2 SYDVKM, per germline. The CDR3 is CASSLGLNTEAFF. For the CDR3, the DNA is TGTGCCAGCAGTTTGGGGCTCAACACTGAAGCTTTCTTT.

J is TRBJ2-3 and V is TRBV4-2; possibly TRBD2 for D (7 bases). Germline CDR1 is LGHNA and CDR2 is YNFKEQ. The CDR3 loop spans 17 amino acids. Trimming removed 0 bases from V and 2 bases from J, with 15 bases in between. As DNA, the CDR3 is TGTGCCAGCAGCCAAGAGGGGGAGGGGGAGTTCACAGATACGCAGTATTTT. This sequence encodes CASSQEGEGEFTDTQYF.

There are a few counts of this clone. V is TRBV9 and J is TRBJ2-5, with D maybe TRBD2 (5 bases). The CDR3 extends over 13 amino acids. V was cut by 3 bases and J by 4 bases, with 10 bases left in between. CDR1 is SGDLS and CDR2 is YYNGEE in the germline V gene. CDR3 residues: CASSGLAGETQYF. CDR3 DNA sequence: TGTGCCAGCAGCGGTCTAGCAGGAGAGACCCAGTACTTC.

The CDR3 DNA follows: TGTGCCAGCAGCTTTACAGGGGGGGCGAACACCGGGGAGCTGTTTTTT. This gives the protein CASSFTGGANTGELFF. This chain joins TRBV9 and TRBJ2-2; D may be TRBD1 (8 bases). CDR1 is SGDLS and CDR2 is YYNGEE in the germline V gene. Deletions cut 4 bases from V and 0 bases from J, with 13 bases between. This CDR3 is built from 16 residues.

V gene TRBV19 combines with J gene TRBJ2-5; weak D call: TRBD1 (5 bases). V lost 5 bases and J lost 2, with 9 bases in between. The CDR3 has 13 amino acids. CDR1 is LNHDA and CDR2 is SQIVND in the germline V gene (reference sequence). The DNA of the CDR3 is TGTGCCAGTAGTCGCAGGGTACAAGAGACCCAGTACTTC. It yields the protein CASSRRVQETQYF.

The chain links TRBV28 to TRBJ2-7; 11 bases line up with TRBD2. Germline V gene lookup returns CDR1 MDHEN and CDR2 SYDVKM. Trimming cost V 6 bases and J 2 bases; bases outside gene matches: 0. The CDR3 is 13 amino acids. DNA of the CDR3: TGTGCCAGCAGGACTAGCGGGGCCTACGAGCAGTACTTC. This encodes CASRTSGAYEQYF.

The V call is TRBV28, the J call TRBJ1-1; no clear D. The germline V gene encodes CDR1 MDHEN and CDR2 SYDVKM. The CDR3 covers 16 residues. The V end lost 3 bases, the J end lost 0 bases, and 14 bases lay between the germline ends. The CDR3 region is CASSFSITEMNTEAFF. The CDR3 DNA is TGTGCCAGCAGTTTTTCCATTACAGAAATGAACACTGAAGCTTTCTTT.

This clone was recorded only once. The V call is TRBV5-8, the J call TRBJ1-1; a possible D gene is TRBD1 (5 bases). Trimming took 4 bases from V and 11 from J, leaving 15 bases between them. Germline values: CDR1 SGHTS, CDR2 YDEGEE. The CDR3 covers 12 residues. The CDR3 region has the DNA TGTGCCAGCAGCCTCGCGGGGGTCAATGCTTTCTTT. Its protein product is CASSLAGVNAFF.

This clone was recorded many times. At one boundary the junction diverges from the germline segment, which might be a read error. The rearrangement uses TRBV28 and TRBJ2-7; 7 bases map to TRBD2. Germline CDR1 and CDR2: MDHEN and SYDVKM. This CDR3 is 15 amino acids long. Here the CDR3 reads CASSPWGGDSYGQYF. In nucleotides, the CDR3 is TGTGCCAGCAGTCCTTGGGGAGGGGACTCCTACGGGCAGTACTTC.

The V and J genes are TRBV27 and TRBJ1-4; TRBD1 matches 9 bases. Germline values: CDR1 MNHEY, CDR2 SMNVEV (reference sequence). The CDR3 has 17 amino acids. After removal of 5 bases from V and 7 bases from J, the junction contained 14 bases not matched to a gene. CDR3 sequence: CASSKRPWDREGEKLFF. In DNA, the CDR3 is TGTGCCAGCAGTAAAAGACCCTGGGACAGGGAGGGTGAAAAACTGTTTTTT. The full variable domain, with the rest looked up from reference TRBV27 and TRBJ1-4, is EAQVTQNPRYLITVTGKKLTVTCSQNMNHEYMSWYRQDPGLGLRQIYYSMNVEVTDKGDVPEGYKVSRKEKRNFPLILESPSPNQTSLYFCASSKRPWDREGEKLFFGSGTQLSVL.

The chain carries TRBV5-6 and TRBJ1-1; no firm D call. The germline gives CDR1 SGHDT, CDR2 YYEEEE. The CDR3 consists of 15 residues. Trimming cost V 3 bases and J 4 bases, with 16 bases left between them. The CDR3 coding sequence is TGTGCCAGCAGCTCGCGGAGCCCCCTTGGCACTGAAGCTTTCTTT. Protein product: CASSSRSPLGTEAFF.

The V call is TRBV4-2, the J call TRBJ1-4; 7 nucleotides match TRBD1. The CDR3 is 16 amino acids. Germline V gene data show CDR1 as LGHNA and CDR2 as YNFKEQ. The trim removed 0 bases at V and 5 bases at J, leaving 6 bases unmatched. Written as DNA, the CDR3 is TGTGCCAGCAGCCAAGATCTAACAGGGGCAAATGAAAAACTGTTTTTT. Its translation: CASSQDLTGANEKLFF.